This is a list of T cell receptor beta chains from one sample in a study of cytomegalovirus exposure and HLA in healthy donors. Method: immunoSEQ multiplex PCR; TCRdb's copy keeps in-frame clones and lacks some. This sample contains approximately 200,000 clones. The material sequenced was PBMCs. The receptors derive from a boy aged 5-17 years in good health and CMV-seronegative. CDR3s include the opening cysteine and the closing phenylalanine or tryptophan. The order of the fields is D gene, V gene, J gene, CDR3 DNA, CDR3 protein. D genes are given only for firm matches.

D gene: -
V gene: TRBV7-8
J gene: TRBJ1-2
CDR3 DNA: TGTGCCAGCAGCCTCGGGGGCGGGGGCCGCTACAACTATGGCTACACCTTC
CDR3 protein: CASSLGGGGRYNYGYTF

D gene: TRBD1
V gene: TRBV7-9
J gene: TRBJ2-1
CDR3 DNA: TGTGCCAGCAGCTTACCAGGGGGTGGGTACAATGAGCAGTTCTTC
CDR3 protein: CASSLPGGGYNEQFF

D gene: TRBD1
V gene: TRBV5-4
J gene: TRBJ2-2
CDR3 DNA: TGTGCCAGCAGCTTTGGGACAGGGAAAATCGGGGAGCTGTTTTTT
CDR3 protein: CASSFGTGKIGELFF

D gene: -
V gene: TRBV29-1
J gene: TRBJ1-2
CDR3 DNA: TGCAGCGTGTCAACACAGGAAAGTTTGTCCTATGGCTACACCTTC
CDR3 protein: CSVSTQESLSYGYTF

D gene: -
V gene: TRBV19
J gene: TRBJ1-4
CDR3 DNA: TGTGCCAGTAGAAACGGGAATGAAAAACTGTTTTTT
CDR3 protein: CASRNGNEKLFF

D gene: -
V gene: TRBV7-9
J gene: TRBJ2-7
CDR3 DNA: TGTGCCAGCTTTCCCCAGGGGCCCACAGGGACCTACGAGCAGTACTTC
CDR3 protein: CASFPQGPTGTYEQYF

D gene: -
V gene: TRBV5-1
J gene: TRBJ2-3
CDR3 DNA: TGCGCCAGCAGCTTGGTTGTCGGAGATACGCAGTATTTT
CDR3 protein: CASSLVVGDTQYF

D gene: TRBD1
V gene: TRBV19
J gene: TRBJ1-5
CDR3 DNA: TGTGCCAGTAGTATAGGCGGGACAGGGACCATAGATCAGCCCCAGCATTTT
CDR3 protein: CASSIGGTGTIDQPQHF

D gene: TRBD1
V gene: TRBV5-1
J gene: TRBJ1-1
CDR3 DNA: TGCGCCAGCAGCCGGACAGGGGCTCTGATGAACACTGAAGCTTTCTTT
CDR3 protein: CASSRTGALMNTEAFF

D gene: -
V gene: TRBV6-5
J gene: TRBJ1-2
CDR3 DNA: TGTGCCAGCAGTCCCCGTCCAGGTGGCTACACCTTC
CDR3 protein: CASSPRPGGYTF

D gene: -
V gene: TRBV7-3
J gene: TRBJ1-1
CDR3 DNA: TGTGCCAGCAGCTCGAACGCGAGAGGTTCTGAAGCTTTCTTT
CDR3 protein: CASSSNARGSEAFF

D gene: TRBD1
V gene: TRBV27
J gene: TRBJ2-7
CDR3 DNA: TGTGCCAGCAGTCCCCGGACAGGCTACGAGCAGTACTTC
CDR3 protein: CASSPRTGYEQYF